This T cell receptor beta chain was captured by sequencing in a study of breast tumors, draining lymph nodes, adjacent tissues. TCRdb redid the calling of the multiplex PCR reads with MiXCR, one entry per CDR3 protein. The table records about 230,000 distinct CDR3 sequences, about 30% of them present only once. Samples came from axillary lymph nodes draining the breast cancer. As regards this clonotype: The junction departs from germline at one end; a sequencing error may be responsible.

This CDR3 is 14 amino acids long. Germline V gives CDR1 DFQATT, CDR2 SNEGSKA (reference sequence). Sequenced material: axillary lymph node tissue. The TCR originated in a female donor with breast cancer. Some clones in this sample may be carry-over from other donors' samples. The chain is built from TRBV20-1 and TRBJ2-7; 11 bases match TRBD2. The CDR3 region is CGARTSGPTYEQHF. The CDR3 bases are TGCGGTGCGAGGACTAGCGGGCCTACCTACGAGCAGCACTTC.